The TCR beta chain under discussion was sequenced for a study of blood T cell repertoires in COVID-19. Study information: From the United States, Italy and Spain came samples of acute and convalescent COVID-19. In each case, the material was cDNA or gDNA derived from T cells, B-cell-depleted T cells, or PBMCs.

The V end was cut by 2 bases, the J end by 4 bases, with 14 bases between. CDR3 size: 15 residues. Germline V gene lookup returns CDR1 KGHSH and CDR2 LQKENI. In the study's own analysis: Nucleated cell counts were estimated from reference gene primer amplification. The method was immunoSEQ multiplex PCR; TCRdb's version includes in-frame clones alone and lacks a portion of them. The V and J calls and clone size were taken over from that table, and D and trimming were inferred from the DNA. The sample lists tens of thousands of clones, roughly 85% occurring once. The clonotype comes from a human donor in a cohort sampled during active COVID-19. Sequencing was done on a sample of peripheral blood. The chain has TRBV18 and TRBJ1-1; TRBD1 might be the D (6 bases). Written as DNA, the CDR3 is TGTGCCAGCTCACCAGTGGGGGCAGGGTTCACTGAAGCTTTCTTT. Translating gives CASSPVGAGFTEAFF.